Below, 24 T cell receptor beta chains from the same sample are listed, as sequenced in a study of T cells in Graves' hyperthyroidism and ophthalmopathy. RNA transcripts gave rise to amplified TCR beta CDR3 regions. Researchers ran a first-round RT-PCR on the TCR CDR3 using the HTBI primer set. TCRdb analysed the multiplex PCR reads with MiXCR anew, one entry per CDR3 protein. The data contain a few hundred thousand distinct CDR3 sequences, roughly 13% of them singletons. Specimen: blood. Receptors originate from a woman under 30 with Graves' hyperthyroidism.

In this sample, this clonotype turned up a few times. A much more abundant neighbour one base away suggests this may be a read error. The gene calls are TRBV4-3 and TRBJ2-3, with a weak D call TRBD1 (6 bases). V dropped 4 bases and J dropped 0 bases, with 14 bases sitting between them. Germline V gene sequence: CDR1 LGHNA, CDR2 YSLEER. This CDR3 has 16 residues. The CDR3 loop reads CASSRKTGHSTDTQYF. As DNA, the CDR3 is TGCGCCAGCAGCCGAAAGACAGGTCATAGCACAGATACGCAGTATTTT.

This clonotype was counted at least ten times. CDR3 sequence: CASSRVWTSSVNEQFF. The CDR3, as DNA: TGTGCCAGCAGTCGGGTTTGGACTAGCTCGGTTAATGAGCAGTTCTTC. The chain recombines TRBV2 with TRBJ2-1, with 8 bases aligning to TRBD2. Germline V lookup: CDR1 SNHLY, CDR2 FYNNEI. With 5 bases clipped from V and 7 bases from J, the junction kept 13 bases outside the gene matches. The CDR3 length is 16 residues.

There are many counts of this clonotype. The V gene is TRBV28, the J gene TRBJ1-6; tentative D call: TRBD1 (6 bases). Trimming removed 2 bases from V and 13 bases from J, with 15 bases in between. Germline CDR1 is MDHEN and CDR2 is SYDVKM. The CDR3 contains 14 residues. For the CDR3, the DNA is TGTGCCAGCAGTTTAACAGGGATGAGCCTCCCCCTCCACTTT. Translating gives CASSLTGMSLPLHF.

The V call is TRBV19, the J call TRBJ1-5, with D unresolved. The CDR3 has 13 amino acids. Germline V gene lookup returns CDR1 LNHDA and CDR2 SQIVND (reference sequence). Between the trimmed V and J ends, which lost 5 bases and 5 bases, there was a span of 10 bases. The CDR3 DNA reads TGTGCCAGTAGTCACCGGACTGATCAGCCCCAGCATTTT. Residues: CASSHRTDQPQHF.

This clonotype occurred many times. V usage is TRBV11-2 and J usage is TRBJ1-6; 7 positions agree with TRBD1. CDR1 and CDR2 from the germline V gene are SGHAT and FQNNGV. The CDR3 consists of 17 residues. Trimming at V came to 1 base and at J to 9 bases, leaving 12 bases not matched to a gene. CDR3 DNA sequence: TGTGCCAGCAGCTTAGCCCTTCAAGGGACAGCTACTTCACCCCTCCACTTT. This translates into CASSLALQGTATSPLHF.

This clonotype was observed at least ten times. The rearrangement uses TRBV28 and TRBJ1-2, with D maybe TRBD1 (6 bases). The V and J ends lost 5 bases and 2 bases respectively, with 12 bases between them. The germline gives CDR1 MDHEN, CDR2 SYDVKM. This CDR3 is 14 amino acids long. The CDR3 sequence is CASSATGQNYGYTF. In DNA form, the CDR3 reads TGTGCCAGCAGTGCAACAGGACAGAACTATGGCTACACCTTC.

The chain has TRBV2 and TRBJ2-6; D perhaps matches TRBD1 (5 bases). The germline gives CDR1 SNHLY, CDR2 FYNNEI. This CDR3 has 16 residues. Between the trimmed V and J ends, which lost 0 bases and 2 bases, there was a span of 8 bases. For the CDR3, the DNA is TGTGCCAGCAGTGAAGCGATAGGGGCTGGGGCCAACGTCCTGACTTTC. Protein: CASSEAIGAGANVLTF.

This clonotype showed up many times. This chain links TRBV7-9 with TRBJ2-2, with a tentative D call TRBD2 (6 bases). Germline CDR1 reads SEHNR; CDR2 reads FQNEAQ (reference sequence). V was cut by 5 bases and J by 6 bases, with 10 bases left in between. There are 13 residues in the CDR3. The CDR3 bases are TGTGCCAGCAGCCTAGGAGGGGCCGGGGAGCTGTTTTTT. It translates to CASSLGGAGELFF.

This clonotype was seen more than once but under ten times. The chain uses TRBV7-9 and TRBJ2-7; 7 bases map to TRBD1. V lost 5 bases and J lost 12; bases outside the gene matches: 13. CDR3 length equals 13 residues. Germline V gene lookup returns CDR1 SEHNR and CDR2 FQNEAQ (reference sequence). The chain's CDR3 is CASSGTERLWLYF. DNA for the CDR3: TGTGCCAGCAGCGGGACAGAGAGACTATGGCTGTACTTC.

This chain uses TRBV28 with TRBJ1-2; 7 positions agree with TRBD1. The trim removed 5 bases at V and 1 base at J, leaving 10 bases unmatched. CDR3 length: 16 residues. The germline CDR1 and CDR2 sequences are MDHEN and SYDVKM. This chain's CDR3 is CASSLTGQHFNYGYTF. The CDR3 DNA is TGTGCCAGCAGTCTTACGGGACAGCACTTTAACTATGGCTACACCTTC.

Points on this clonotype: The limits of the CDR3 on the DNA are not certain, so only TCRdb's listed CDR3 is given. The chain joins TRBV9 to TRBJ2-6. The CDR3 is 14 residues long, counting both termini. Germline V gene sequence: CDR1 SGDLS, CDR2 YYNGEE. The CDR3 loop is CASSGTSVANVLTF.

There are many counts of this clonotype. CDR3 in amino acids: CASSPARGTGARETQYF. The CDR3, as DNA: TGTGCCAGCAGTCCCGCCCGTGGGACAGGGGCGCGGGAGACCCAGTACTTC. The chain has TRBV28 and TRBJ2-5; TRBD1 matches at 10 bases. The V gene end was trimmed by 5 bases and the J gene end by 5 bases; junction bases not matched to a gene: 14. Germline values: CDR1 MDHEN, CDR2 SYDVKM. This CDR3 region has 17 residues.

The chain combines TRBV5-5 with TRBJ1-3; unclear D gene. V was shortened by 0 bases and J by 3 bases, with 10 bases between the two germline ends. The CDR3 has 15 amino acids. Per the germline V gene, CDR1 is SGHKS and CDR2 is YYEKEE (reference sequence). CDR3 bases: TGTGCCAGCAGCTTGGAGGCGTCTGGTGGAAACACCATATATTTT. This translates into CASSLEASGGNTIYF.

This clonotype was detected only once. The J gene is TRBJ2-1, the V gene TRBV20-1, with 11 bases fitting TRBD2. The length of the CDR3 is 18 residues. With V trimmed by 1 base and J by 0 bases, 8 bases remained unmatched. Germline V CDR1 and CDR2: DFQATT, SNEGSKA (reference sequence). The CDR3, as DNA: TGCAGTGCTAGAGTCGCTAGCGGGAGGAACAGCTCCTACAATGAGCAGTTCTTC. Its translation is CSARVASGRNSSYNEQFF.

This clonotype was found many times. This chain links TRBV20-1 with TRBJ2-1; TRBD2 agrees at 15 bases. The CDR3 runs 18 residues. Trimming removed 2 bases from V and 0 bases from J; junction bases left unmatched: 5. Per germline, CDR1 DFQATT and CDR2 SNEGSKA (reference sequence). The CDR3 spells CSARSGLAGGSSYNEQFF. For the CDR3, the DNA is TGCAGTGCTAGATCCGGACTAGCGGGAGGGAGCTCCTACAATGAGCAGTTCTTC.

This clonotype has ten or more counts. The rearrangement joins TRBV7-2 to TRBJ2-7; D is undetermined. The V end was cut by 1 base, the J end by 0 bases, with 7 bases between. The germline CDR1 and CDR2 sequences are SGHTA and FQGNSA. This CDR3 spans 14 amino acids. The CDR3 region is CASSLGARSYEQYF. DNA of the CDR3: TGTGCCAGCAGCTTAGGAGCCCGCTCCTACGAGCAGTACTTC.

This clonotype was found many times. V is TRBV11-2 and J is TRBJ2-1; TRBD1 aligns across 8 bases. Trimming took 8 bases from V and 7 from J; bases not matched to a gene: 7. CDR1 and CDR2 from the germline V gene are SGHAT and FQNNGV. The CDR3 is 13 residues long. This CDR3 reads CASGTGPGNEQFF. The CDR3, as DNA: TGTGCCAGCGGGACAGGACCCGGGAATGAGCAGTTCTTC.

This chain connects TRBV5-1 to TRBJ2-7, with 7 bases identical to TRBD2. The CDR3 totals 14 residues. Trimming took 4 bases from V and 0 from J; bases not matched to a gene: 4. Germline lookup yields CDR1 SGHRS and CDR2 YFSETQ. The chain's CDR3 is CASSVLASSYEQYF. DNA for the CDR3: TGCGCCAGCAGCGTACTAGCGAGCTCCTACGAGCAGTACTTC. Full variable domain (missing parts from reference TRBV5-1 and TRBJ2-7): KAGVTQTPRYLIKTRGQQVTLSCSPISGHRSVSWYQQTPGQGLQFLFEYFSETQRNKGNFPGRFSGRQFSNSRSEMNVSTLELGDSALYLCASSVLASSYEQYFGPGTRLTVT.

This clonotype was found a few times. The rearrangement joins TRBV19 to TRBJ2-7; TRBD1 or TRBD2 may be the D gene (5 bases each). Trimming pared 2 bases from V and 1 base from J, leaving 15 bases between. Germline CDR1 and CDR2: LNHDA and SQIVND (reference sequence). There are 16 residues in the CDR3. CDR3 DNA sequence: TGTGCCAGTAGTATACGAACCGGGACGGTTTCCTACGAGCAGTACTTC. Translating it yields CASSIRTGTVSYEQYF.

This clonotype appeared a few times. V gene TRBV3-1 combines with J gene TRBJ1-1; D gene unclear. The ends were cut back, 1 base at V and 4 bases at J, with 7 bases in the middle. The CDR3 is 13 amino acids. From germline, CDR1 is LGHDT and CDR2 YNNKEL (reference sequence). The chain's CDR3 is CASSQAGSTEAFF. In nucleotides, the CDR3 is TGTGCCAGCAGCCAAGCGGGGAGCACTGAAGCTTTCTTT.

In this sample, this clonotype turned up many times. This rearrangement joins TRBV29-1 to TRBJ1-1, with D uncertain. This CDR3 is built from 13 residues. V was shortened by 4 bases and J by 1 base, with 10 bases between the two germline ends. Germline CDR1 reads SQVTM; CDR2 reads ANQGSEA. DNA for the CDR3: TGCAGCGTTGGGTTGATAGGGAACACTGAAGCTTTCTTT. Its protein product is CSVGLIGNTEAFF.

In its sample, this clonotype was seen many times. The V call is TRBV20-1, the J call TRBJ1-2; 8 bases map to TRBD1. J gave up 8 bases and V 0 bases, and 8 bases lay outside the gene matches. CDR3 length equals 14 residues. The germline gives CDR1 DFQATT, CDR2 SNEGSKA (reference sequence). Here the CDR3 DNA reads TGCAGTGCTAGAGATCCGCAGTGGGACAGGGGCTACACCTTC. It encodes CSARDPQWDRGYTF.

This clonotype was found many times. The chain is built from TRBV12-3 or TRBV12-4 and TRBJ1-5; D is undetermined. This CDR3 region has 14 residues. Trimming pared 6 bases from V and 4 bases from J, leaving 13 bases between. The DNA for the CDR3 is TGTGCCAGCAGCAAAGAGAGGGTGAATCAGCCCCAGCATTTT. This gives the protein CASSKERVNQPQHF.

There are many counts of this clonotype. The chain recombines TRBV20-1 with TRBJ2-7; 8 nucleotides line up with TRBD1. Germline assignment: CDR1 DFQATT and CDR2 SNEGSKA (reference sequence). The trim removed 1 base at V and 2 bases at J, leaving 4 bases unmatched. The CDR3 extends over 14 amino acids. In DNA, the CDR3 is TGCAGTGCTAGAGTCCAGGGGGCGGCCTACGAGCAGTACTTC. Translating it yields CSARVQGAAYEQYF.